These T cell receptor beta chains were read from a single sample in a study of T cell responses to AZD1222 COVID-19 vaccine. Generated by immunoSEQ multiplex PCR, the TCRdb table keeps only in-frame clones and is missing some. This table holds under 150,000 clones. Sequencing was carried out using peripheral blood. The origin of the receptors is an adult in good health. Both conserved end residues are trimmed from each CDR3.

TRBV25-1,ASSESPHPTSTGELF
TRBV19,ASSKLGTGGGYT
TRBV18,ASASTGGHSGNTIY
TRBV5-6,ASSLSPELYQETQY
TRBV15,ATSRVPGGLGNSPLH
TRBV2,ASSPYNYGYT
TRBV2,ASIRDLGGTEAF
TRBV28,ASSLGGKGETQY
TRBV11-3,ASSLQGNQPQH
TRBV19,ASSIDLGSSSYNSPLH
TRBV7-2,ASSLDWGGDNQPQH
TRBV27,ASSSLNSYEQY
TRBV10-1,AIPSGQATNEKLF
TRBV14,ASSQTRGGRAPIDGYT
TRBV5-4,ASSLGPGQSSGNTIY
TRBV27,ASSRRANSYEQY
TRBV7-9,ASSSDGTSYEQY
TRBV6-2/TRBV6-3,ASSYLLTGAGTYEQY
TRBV6-6,ASGSWAGGFNEQF
TRBV10-2,ASSETKYNEQF
TRBV5-5,ASSYLPDKTEQF
TRBV3-1/TRBV3-2,ASRPGGRNYGYT
TRBV19,ASSIWAGTYEQY
TRBV5-4,ASSLRQGAPNEQF
TRBV4-3,ASSQVTQGYVEEAF
TRBV5-1,ASSLEGVGSPLH
TRBV3-1/TRBV3-2,ASSQAGGPGEQF
TRBV2,ASRTPDEGNSPLH
TRBV6-5,ASTGLAGGRGVQF
TRBV2,ASSSLPGSGSEAF
TRBV6-4,ASRGAGNYGYT
TRBV5-1,ASSIGGPTYEQY
TRBV7-9,ASSLPTGTGPHEQY
TRBV18,ASGNRAENTEAF
TRBV29-1,SVGLAQPHGVIEAF
TRBV9,ASSVLGRAGSDTQY
TRBV5-5,ASTRSGGWVIETEAF
TRBV19,ASSIGGATNEKLF
TRBV29-1,SVGDSHYGYT
TRBV7-9,ASSFLGPDEQY
TRBV6-2/TRBV6-3,ASSPLPGRDYGYT
TRBV30,AWSVSVNTEAF